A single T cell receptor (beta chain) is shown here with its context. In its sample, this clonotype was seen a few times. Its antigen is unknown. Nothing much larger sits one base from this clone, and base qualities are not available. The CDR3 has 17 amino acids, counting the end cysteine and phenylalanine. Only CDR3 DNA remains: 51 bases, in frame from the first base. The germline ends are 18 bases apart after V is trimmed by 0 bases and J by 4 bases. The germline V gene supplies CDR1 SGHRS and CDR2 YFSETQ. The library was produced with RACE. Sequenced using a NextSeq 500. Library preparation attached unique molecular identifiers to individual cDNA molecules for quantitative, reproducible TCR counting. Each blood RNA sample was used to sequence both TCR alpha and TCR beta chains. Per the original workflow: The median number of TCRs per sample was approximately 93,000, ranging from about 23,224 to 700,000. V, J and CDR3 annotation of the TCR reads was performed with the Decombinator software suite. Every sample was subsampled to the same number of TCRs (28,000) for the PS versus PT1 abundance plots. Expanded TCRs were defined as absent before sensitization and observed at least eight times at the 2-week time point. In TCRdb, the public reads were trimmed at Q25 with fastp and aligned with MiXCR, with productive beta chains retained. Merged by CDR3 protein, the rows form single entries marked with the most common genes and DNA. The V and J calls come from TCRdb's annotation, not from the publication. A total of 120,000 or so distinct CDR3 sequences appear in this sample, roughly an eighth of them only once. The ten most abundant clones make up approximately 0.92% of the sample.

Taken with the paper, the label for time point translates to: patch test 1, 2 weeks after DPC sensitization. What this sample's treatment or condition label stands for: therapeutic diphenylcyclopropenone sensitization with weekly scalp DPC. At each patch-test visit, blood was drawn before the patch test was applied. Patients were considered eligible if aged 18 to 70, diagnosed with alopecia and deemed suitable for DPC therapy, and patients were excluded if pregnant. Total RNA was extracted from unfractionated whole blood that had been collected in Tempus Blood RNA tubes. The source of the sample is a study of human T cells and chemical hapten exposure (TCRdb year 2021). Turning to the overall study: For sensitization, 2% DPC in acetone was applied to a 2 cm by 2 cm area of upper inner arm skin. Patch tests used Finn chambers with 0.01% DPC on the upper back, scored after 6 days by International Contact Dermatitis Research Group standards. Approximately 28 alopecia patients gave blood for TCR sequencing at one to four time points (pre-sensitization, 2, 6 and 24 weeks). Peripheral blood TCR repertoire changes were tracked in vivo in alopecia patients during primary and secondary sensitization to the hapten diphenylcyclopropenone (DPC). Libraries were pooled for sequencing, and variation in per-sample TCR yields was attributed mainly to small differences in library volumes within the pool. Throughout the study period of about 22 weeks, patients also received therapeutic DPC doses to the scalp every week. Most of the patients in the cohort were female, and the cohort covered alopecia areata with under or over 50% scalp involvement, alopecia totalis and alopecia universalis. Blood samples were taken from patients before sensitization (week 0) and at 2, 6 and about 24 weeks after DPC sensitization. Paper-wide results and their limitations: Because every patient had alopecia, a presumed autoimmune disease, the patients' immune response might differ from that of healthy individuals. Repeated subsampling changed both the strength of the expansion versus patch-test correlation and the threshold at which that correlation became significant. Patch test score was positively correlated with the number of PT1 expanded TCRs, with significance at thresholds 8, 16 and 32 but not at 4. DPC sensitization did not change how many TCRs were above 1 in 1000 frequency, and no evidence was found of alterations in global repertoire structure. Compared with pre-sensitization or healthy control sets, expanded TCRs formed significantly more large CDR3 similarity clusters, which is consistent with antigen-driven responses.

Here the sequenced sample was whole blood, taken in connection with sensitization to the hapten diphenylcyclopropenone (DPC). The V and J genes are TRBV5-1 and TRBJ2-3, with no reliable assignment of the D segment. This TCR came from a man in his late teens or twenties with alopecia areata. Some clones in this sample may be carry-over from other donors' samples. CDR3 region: CASSLVRTGWGADTQYF. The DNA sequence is TGCGCCAGCAGCTTGGTTCGGACGGGCTGGGGTGCAGATACGCAGTATTTT. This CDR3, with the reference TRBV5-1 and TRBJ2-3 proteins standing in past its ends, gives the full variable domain KAGVTQTPRYLIKTRGQQVTLSCSPISGHRSVSWYQQTPGQGLQFLFEYFSETQRNKGNFPGRFSGRQFSNSRSEMNVSTLELGDSALYLCASSLVRTGWGADTQYFGPGTRLTVL.